This passage covers 15 T cell receptor beta chains from one sample sequenced in a study of early stage breast cancer tumors. Data came from immunoSEQ multiplex PCR; TCRdb stores just in-frame clones and leaves some out. This repertoire shows roughly 30,000 clones, 80% found once; its top ten account for 10% to 15%. Sequencing input: blood. The receptors were sampled from a person between 60 and 69 years old with breast cancer.

The table lists this clone with a few counts. The chain recombines TRBV29-1 with TRBJ1-2; 7 bases align to TRBD1. V gave up 6 bases and J gave up 6 bases; unmatched junction bases: 7. CDR3 length: 12 amino acids. Germline V gives CDR1 SQVTM, CDR2 ANQGSEA. This CDR3 reads CSVRDRNDGYTF. CDR3 bases: TGCAGCGTAAGGGACAGAAACGATGGCTACACCTTC.

This sequence joins TRBV18 and TRBJ1-1; no firm D call. The CDR3 is 13 residues long. The germline V and J ends were trimmed by 4 bases and 5 bases, with 11 bases remaining between them. Germline V CDR1 and CDR2: KGHSH, LQKENI. The CDR3 here is CASSLTPETEAFF. In DNA form, the CDR3 reads TGTGCCAGCTCACTGACCCCGGAGACTGAAGCTTTCTTT. Variable domain in full (rest from reference TRBV18 and TRBJ1-1): NAGVMQNPRHLVRRRGQEARLRCSPMKGHSHVYWYRQLPEEGLKFMVYLQKENIIDESGMPKERFSAEFPKEGPSILRIQQVVRGDSAAYFCASSLTPETEAFFGQGTRLTVV.

The V and J genes are TRBV5-1 and TRBJ2-1; 10 bases line up with TRBD2. Germline CDR1 reads SGHRS; CDR2 reads YFSETQ. V lost 0 bases and J lost 7; bases outside the gene matches: 7. The CDR3 is 16 residues long. The CDR3 region is CASSLALAGVQNEQFF. CDR3 sequence (DNA): TGCGCCAGCAGCTTGGCGCTAGCGGGAGTTCAGAATGAGCAGTTCTTC. Combining the CDR3 with reference TRBV5-1 and TRBJ2-1 gives the whole variable domain KAGVTQTPRYLIKTRGQQVTLSCSPISGHRSVSWYQQTPGQGLQFLFEYFSETQRNKGNFPGRFSGRQFSNSRSEMNVSTLELGDSALYLCASSLALAGVQNEQFFGPGTRLTVL.

This clone came up once. The V call is TRBV14, the J call TRBJ2-7; D is unresolved. The CDR3 contains 14 residues. The V gene's germline CDR1 is SGHDN and CDR2 FVKESK. V was pared by 1 base and J by 6 bases, with 13 bases between. The CDR3 DNA sequence: TGTGCCAGCAGCCAAGGTGTTAGCCGACTCGAGCAGTACTTC. This encodes CASSQGVSRLEQYF.

The gene calls are TRBV6-4 and TRBJ2-1; perhaps TRBD2 as D (7 bases). Trimming cost V 5 bases and J 0 bases, with 14 bases left between them. The CDR3 is 16 residues long. Germline V lookup: CDR1 MRHNA, CDR2 SNTAGT. The CDR3, as DNA: TGTGCCAGCAGTAGGGGGGGGTTCAACTCCTACAATGAGCAGTTCTTC. It yields the protein CASSRGGFNSYNEQFF.

J is TRBJ1-1 and V is TRBV7-9; 9 nucleotides agree with TRBD1. This CDR3 comprises 14 residues. The germline V gene has CDR1 SEHNR and CDR2 FQNEAQ (reference sequence). The V gene end was trimmed by 5 bases and the J gene end by 4 bases; junction bases not matched to a gene: 5. The CDR3: CASSPRDRVTEAFF. In DNA form, the CDR3 reads TGTGCCAGCAGCCCAAGGGACAGGGTCACTGAAGCTTTCTTT. The complete variable domain, with remaining parts taken from reference TRBV7-9 and TRBJ1-1, reads DTGVSQNPRHKITKRGQNVTFRCDPISEHNRLYWYRQTLGQGPEFLTYFQNEAQLEKSRLLSDRFSAERPKGSFSTLEIQRTEQGDSAMYLCASSPRDRVTEAFFGQGTRLTVV.

This rearrangement joins TRBV12-5 to TRBJ2-7; possible D gene TRBD1, 6 bases. The CDR3 has 14 residues. The V gene lost 1 base and the J gene lost 0 bases, with 7 bases spanning the gap. Germline CDR1 and CDR2: LGHNT and FRNRAP. The CDR3 protein is CASGLAGHSYEQYF. CDR3 bases: TGTGCTAGTGGTTTGGCGGGACACTCCTACGAGCAGTACTTC.

CDR3 protein: CASSLGGQGAYNEQFF. For the CDR3, the DNA is TGTGCCAGCAGCTTGGGAGGCCAGGGGGCGTACAATGAGCAGTTCTTC. This chain uses TRBV5-6 with TRBJ2-1; 8 bases align to TRBD1. The CDR3 is 16 amino acids. Trimming at V came to 0 bases and at J to 4 bases, leaving 6 bases not matched to a gene. CDR1 is SGHDT and CDR2 is YYEEEE in the germline V gene.

This clone was picked up a small number of times. The chain joins TRBV5-1 to TRBJ1-2; D is undetermined. Germline CDR1 SGHRS, CDR2 YFSETQ. V lost 2 bases to trimming and J lost 8 bases, with 7 bases between them. This CDR3 is 11 amino acids long. For the CDR3, the DNA is TGCGCCAGCAGCTTCTCTGGCGGCTACACCTTC. As protein: CASSFSGGYTF.

The chain carries TRBV6-5 and TRBJ1-4; possible D gene TRBD1, 5 bases. This CDR3 comprises 14 residues. From germline, CDR1 is MNHEY and CDR2 SVGAGI. V dropped 6 bases and J dropped 8 bases, with 16 bases sitting between them. The CDR3 bases are TGTGCCAGCAGAATGAATGGGGGGGGAGAAAAACTGTTTTTT. This encodes CASRMNGGGEKLFF.

This chain uses TRBV5-6 with TRBJ2-2, with D perhaps TRBD2 (6 bases). V lost 6 bases, J lost 4 bases, and 16 bases lay in between. Germline V gives CDR1 SGHDT, CDR2 YYEEEE. This CDR3 comprises 15 residues. In DNA form, the CDR3 reads TGTGCCAGCAATAGAGACATAGCGGTCACCGGGGAGCTGTTTTTT. Translating gives CASNRDIAVTGELFF.

There are a few counts of this clone. The rearrangement uses TRBV9 and TRBJ1-2, with D possibly being TRBD1 (5 bases). The CDR3 spans 14 residues. Germline V gives CDR1 SGDLS, CDR2 YYNGEE. Trimming shortened V by 0 bases and J by 2 bases, and 8 bases separated the two germline ends. The CDR3 reads CASSVESGNYGYTF. The CDR3 nucleotides are TGTGCCAGCAGCGTAGAATCAGGGAACTATGGCTACACCTTC.

The J gene is TRBJ2-7, the V gene TRBV6-5; D may be TRBD2 (6 bases). Trimming removed 2 bases from V and 2 bases from J, with 13 bases in between. From germline, CDR1 is MNHEY and CDR2 SVGAGI. The CDR3 covers 15 residues. DNA for the CDR3: TGTGCCAGCAGTTACCATAGCGGTGCGGCCTACGAGCAGTACTTC. The encoded protein is CASSYHSGAAYEQYF.

This clone was seen more than once but under ten times. The chain recombines TRBV5-6 with TRBJ1-2; 7 bases align to TRBD1. CDR3 size: 13 residues. Unmatched junction bases numbered 9, after V lost 6 bases and J lost 7 bases. CDR1 and CDR2 from the germline V gene are SGHDT and YYEEEE. CDR3 in DNA: TGTGCCAGCAACCCGACAGGGCAGGGTGGCTACACCTTC. It yields the protein CASNPTGQGGYTF. Combining the CDR3 with reference TRBV5-6 and TRBJ1-2 gives the whole variable domain DAGVTQSPTHLIKTRGQQVTLRCSPKSGHDTVSWYQQALGQGPQFIFQYYEEEERQRGNFPDRFSGHQFPNYSSELNVNALLLGDSALYLCASNPTGQGGYTFGSGTRLTVV.

This CDR3 reads CASSQVDKTVAGELFF. CDR3 DNA sequence: TGTGCCAGCAGCCAAGTCGACAAGACCGTGGCCGGGGAGCTGTTTTTT. This chain links TRBV4-2 with TRBJ2-2; no clear D gene. CDR1 LGHNA and CDR2 YNFKEQ come from the germline V gene. The CDR3 totals 16 residues. The germline V and J ends were trimmed by 1 base and 6 bases, with 15 bases remaining between them.